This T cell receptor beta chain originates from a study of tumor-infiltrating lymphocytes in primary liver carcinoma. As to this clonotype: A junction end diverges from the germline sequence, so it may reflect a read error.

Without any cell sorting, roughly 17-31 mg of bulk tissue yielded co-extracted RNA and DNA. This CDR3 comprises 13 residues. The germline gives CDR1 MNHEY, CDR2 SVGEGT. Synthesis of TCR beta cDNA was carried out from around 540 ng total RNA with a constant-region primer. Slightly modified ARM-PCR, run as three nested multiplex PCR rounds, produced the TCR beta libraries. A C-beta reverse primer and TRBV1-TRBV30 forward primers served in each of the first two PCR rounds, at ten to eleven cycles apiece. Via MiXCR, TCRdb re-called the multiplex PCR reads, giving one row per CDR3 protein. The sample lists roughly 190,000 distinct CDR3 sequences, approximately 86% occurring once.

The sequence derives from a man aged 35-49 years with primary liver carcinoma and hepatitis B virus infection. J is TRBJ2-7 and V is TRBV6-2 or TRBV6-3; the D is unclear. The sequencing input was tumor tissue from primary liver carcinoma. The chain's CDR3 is CASSYKVAYEHYF. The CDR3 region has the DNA TGTGCCAGCAGTTACAAGGTAGCCTACGAGCATTACTTC.